Listed here are 19 T cell receptor beta chains from one sample, sequenced in a study of technical replicates of blood from a few donors. Sequencing used immunoSEQ multiplex PCR; TCRdb keeps in-frame clones, though not all of them. This sample yields 95,000 to 100,000 clones, of which nearly 96% are seen a single time; 0.21% belongs to the top ten. Sequencing used T cells isolated from PBMCs. These TCRs come from a human donor in good health.

This clone was seen only once. The rearrangement uses TRBV5-1 and TRBJ1-2; 10 bases are a match to TRBD1. Germline V lookup: CDR1 SGHRS, CDR2 YFSETQ. This CDR3 has 14 amino acids. V shed 4 bases, J shed 4 bases, and the junction held 4 bases outside the gene matches. The CDR3 sequence is CASSPGQGSYGYTF. Written as DNA, the CDR3 is TGCGCCAGCAGCCCGGGACAGGGGAGCTATGGCTACACCTTC.

The rearrangement joins TRBV5-1 to TRBJ1-1; TRBD1 matches at 7 bases. CDR3 length: 13 residues. Germline V gene lookup returns CDR1 SGHRS and CDR2 YFSETQ. Trimming at V came to 4 bases and at J to 5 bases, leaving 5 bases not matched to a gene. The CDR3 nucleotides read TGCGCCAGCAGCCCCGACAGGGTGACTGAAGCTTTCTTT. This codes for CASSPDRVTEAFF.

Regarding this clone: The same CDR3 arises from other DNA sequences in this sample as well. The rearrangement joins TRBV9 to TRBJ2-5, with 10 bases lining up with TRBD1. CDR1 and CDR2 from the germline V gene are SGDLS and YYNGEE. The CDR3 loop spans 15 amino acids. The V gene end was trimmed by 1 base and the J gene end by 2 bases; junction bases not matched to a gene: 2. Written as DNA, the CDR3 is TGTGCCAGCAGCGTAAGGACAGGGGGACAAGAGACCCAGTACTTC. Protein sequence: CASSVRTGGQETQYF.

The J gene is TRBJ1-4, the V gene TRBV5-1; 9 bases align to TRBD1. The CDR3 spans 16 residues. V trimming: 4 bases; J trimming: 3 bases; junction bases outside the gene matches: 7. Germline V CDR1 and CDR2: SGHRS, YFSETQ. CDR3 DNA: TGCGCCAGCAGCGTGGGACAGGGAGTGGCTAATGAAAAACTGTTTTTT. Encoded protein: CASSVGQGVANEKLFF.

This rearrangement joins TRBV6-1 to TRBJ1-4, with 7 positions matching TRBD1. The CDR3 is made up of 13 amino acids. The V and J ends lost 11 bases and 4 bases, in that order; junction bases with no gene match: 7. The V gene's germline CDR1 is MNHNS and CDR2 SASEGT. The CDR3 here is CAGRQGFNEKLFF. CDR3 DNA sequence: TGTGCCGGAAGACAGGGTTTTAATGAAAAACTGTTTTTT.

For the CDR3, the DNA is TGTGCCAGTAGTGGGGCGGGGCCGAACTCCTACAATGAGCAGTTCTTC. Translated, it gives CASSGAGPNSYNEQFF. The genes are TRBV19 and TRBJ2-1; a weak D match, TRBD2 (6 bases). The CDR3 has 16 amino acids. Germline CDR1 reads LNHDA; CDR2 reads SQIVND (reference sequence). Trimming took 5 bases from V and 0 from J, leaving 14 bases between them. The variable domain in full, completed from reference TRBV19 and TRBJ2-1, reads DGGITQSPKYLFRKEGQNVTLSCEQNLNHDAMYWYRQDPGQGLRLIYYSQIVNDFQKGDIAEGYSVSREKKESFPLTVTSAQKNPTAFYLCASSGAGPNSYNEQFFGPGTRLTVL.

The chain uses TRBV28 and TRBJ2-7; D may be TRBD2 (6 bases). V shed 2 bases and J shed 5 bases, with 10 bases lying between them. The CDR3 has 13 amino acids. In germline, CDR1 is MDHEN, CDR2 SYDVKM. CDR3 sequence reads: CASSLGGYHEQYF. The DNA of the CDR3 is TGTGCCAGCAGTTTAGGAGGGTACCACGAGCAGTACTTC.

The V gene is TRBV10-3, the J gene TRBJ2-3; no clear D. V shed 7 bases and J shed 1 base, with 12 bases lying between them. In germline, CDR1 is ENHRY, CDR2 SYGVKD. This CDR3 spans 14 amino acids. The CDR3 reads CAINPAERTDTQYF. The CDR3 DNA reads TGTGCCATCAATCCGGCGGAACGCACAGATACGCAGTATTTT.

The CDR3, as DNA: TGTGCCTGGAGTGTAGAAACTAACACCGGGGAGCTGTTTTTT. As protein: CAWSVETNTGELFF. The chain has TRBV30 and TRBJ2-2; D is unresolved. V was pared by 0 bases and J by 2 bases, with 7 bases between. The CDR3 has 14 amino acids. Per germline, CDR1 GTSNPN and CDR2 SVGIG (reference sequence).

The gene calls are TRBV19 and TRBJ1-5, with 7 positions matching TRBD1. V shed 7 bases and J 0 bases; nucleotides not matched to a gene: 18. The V gene's germline CDR1 is LNHDA and CDR2 SQIVND (reference sequence). The CDR3 has 19 amino acids. This chain's CDR3 is CASKFTGASTLYSNQPQHF. CDR3 bases: TGTGCCAGTAAATTCACAGGGGCCTCGACACTATATAGCAATCAGCCCCAGCATTTT.

This sequence joins TRBV6-5 and TRBJ2-1, with 12 positions matching TRBD2. Germline CDR1 and CDR2: MNHEY and SVGAGI. V lost 5 bases to trimming and J lost 8 bases; unmatched junction nucleotides: 7. This CDR3 has 15 amino acids. The DNA of the CDR3 is TGTGCCAGCAGTACTCCTTCTAGCGGGAGGGATGAGCAGTTCTTC. Its protein product is CASSTPSSGRDEQFF.

The chain links TRBV13 to TRBJ2-2; 10 bases fit TRBD2. Germline V gene data show CDR1 as PRHDT and CDR2 as FYEKMQ (reference sequence). This CDR3 has 21 residues. Trimming cost V 2 bases and J 0 bases; bases outside gene matches: 15. The CDR3, as DNA: TGTGCCAGCAGCTTATTGTCCGGGGGGCTAGCGGGAGTATCGAACACCGGGGAGCTGTTTTTT. The encoded protein is CASSLLSGGLAGVSNTGELFF.

This rearrangement joins TRBV20-1 to TRBJ2-7, with TRBD2 matching 7 bases. The CDR3 is 11 residues long. The ends lost 7 bases at V and 6 bases at J; junction bases unmatched: 6. CDR1 and CDR2 from the germline V gene are DFQATT and SNEGSKA (reference sequence). The CDR3 region has the DNA TGCAGTGGGGCGGGAGTCTCCGAGCAGTACTTC. Translation gives CSGAGVSEQYF.

The V call is TRBV13, the J call TRBJ2-5; 13 nucleotides align to TRBD2. Germline V gene data show CDR1 as PRHDT and CDR2 as FYEKMQ (reference sequence). V was clipped by 4 bases and J by 4 bases; unmatched bases: 9. The CDR3 totals 17 residues. The DNA for the CDR3 is TGTGCCAGCAGCTCAACTAGCGGGGGGGCCGAAGGAGAGACCCAGTACTTC. Translating it yields CASSSTSGGAEGETQYF.

This chain connects TRBV5-6 to TRBJ2-6; D is undetermined. Germline V CDR1 and CDR2: SGHDT, YYEEEE. The CDR3 covers 16 residues. V dropped 1 base and J dropped 0 bases, with 8 bases sitting between them. The CDR3 region has the DNA TGTGCCAGCAGCTTGACAGTGTTCTCTGGGGCCAACGTCCTGACTTTC. This encodes CASSLTVFSGANVLTF.

This chain uses TRBV7-2 with TRBJ1-2; 9 nucleotides align to TRBD1. The CDR3 runs to 14 residues. Trimming at V came to 5 bases and at J to 5 bases, leaving 6 bases not matched to a gene. Germline loops: CDR1 SGHTA, CDR2 FQGNSA. The CDR3 nucleotides read TGTGCCAGCAGCCCGGACAGGGGCGGGTATGGCTACACCTTC. Translation gives CASSPDRGGYGYTF.

This chain joins TRBV2 and TRBJ2-1, with D possibly being TRBD2 (5 bases). Between the trimmed V and J ends, which lost 10 bases and 0 bases, there was a span of 22 bases. Per the germline V gene, CDR1 is SNHLY and CDR2 is FYNNEI. CDR3 length: 17 residues. The DNA for the CDR3 is TGTGCCACCAACCCGGGAACGGTCCGTCTCTCCTACAATGAGCAGTTCTTC. Its translation: CATNPGTVRLSYNEQFF.

The CDR3 coding sequence is TGCAGCGTGCAACAGGGGGCGAATGGAAACACCATATATTTT. Translation gives CSVQQGANGNTIYF. The chain has TRBV29-1 and TRBJ1-3, with TRBD1 matching over 9 bases. J lost 3 bases, V lost 6 bases, and 6 bases had no gene match. The germline gives CDR1 SQVTM, CDR2 ANQGSEA. The CDR3 loop spans 14 amino acids. Combining the CDR3 with reference TRBV29-1 and TRBJ1-3 gives the whole variable domain SAVISQKPSRDICQRGTSLTIQCQVDSQVTMMFWYRQQPGQSLTLIATANQGSEATYESGFVIDKFPISRPNLTFSTLTVSNMSPEDSSIYLCSVQQGANGNTIYFGEGSWLTVV.

This clone was recorded once. The rearrangement joins TRBV29-1 to TRBJ2-7, with a tentative D call TRBD1 (5 bases). CDR3 length: 12 amino acids. Germline assignment: CDR1 SQVTM and CDR2 ANQGSEA. The ends were cut back, 7 bases at V and 2 bases at J, with 12 bases in the middle. In DNA form, the CDR3 reads TGCAGCGCTGTAGGACACACCTACGAGCAGTACTTC. As protein: CSAVGHTYEQYF.